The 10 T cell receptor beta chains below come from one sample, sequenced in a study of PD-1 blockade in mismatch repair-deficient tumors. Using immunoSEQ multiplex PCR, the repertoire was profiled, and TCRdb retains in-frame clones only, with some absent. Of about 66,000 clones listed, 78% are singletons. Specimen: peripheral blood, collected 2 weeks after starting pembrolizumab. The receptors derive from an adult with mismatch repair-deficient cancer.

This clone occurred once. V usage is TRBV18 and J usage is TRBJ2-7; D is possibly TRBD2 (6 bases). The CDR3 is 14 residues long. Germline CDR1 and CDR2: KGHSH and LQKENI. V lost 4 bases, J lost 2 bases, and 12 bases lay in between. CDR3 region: CASSRRDFPYEQYF. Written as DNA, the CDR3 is TGTGCCAGCTCACGACGGGACTTTCCCTACGAGCAGTACTTC.

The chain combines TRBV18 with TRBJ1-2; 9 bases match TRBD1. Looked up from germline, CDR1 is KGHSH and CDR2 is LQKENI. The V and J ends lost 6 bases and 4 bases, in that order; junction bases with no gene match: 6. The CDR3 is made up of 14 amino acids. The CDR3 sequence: CASSPDRGGYGYTF. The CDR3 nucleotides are TGTGCCAGCTCCCCGGACAGGGGAGGCTATGGCTACACCTTC.

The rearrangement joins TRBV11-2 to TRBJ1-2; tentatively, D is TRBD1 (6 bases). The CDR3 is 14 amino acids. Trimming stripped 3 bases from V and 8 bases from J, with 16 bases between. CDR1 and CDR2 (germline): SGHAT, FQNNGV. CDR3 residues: CASSLDSQLRGYTF. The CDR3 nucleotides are TGTGCCAGCAGCTTGGACAGCCAGCTGCGGGGCTACACCTTC.

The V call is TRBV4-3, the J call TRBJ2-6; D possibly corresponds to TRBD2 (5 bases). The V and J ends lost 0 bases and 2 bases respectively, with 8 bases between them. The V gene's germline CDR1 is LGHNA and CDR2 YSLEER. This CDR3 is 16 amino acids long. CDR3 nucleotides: TGCGCCAGCAGCCAAGAGAGGGAGACTGGGGCCAACGTCCTGACTTTC. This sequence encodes CASSQERETGANVLTF.

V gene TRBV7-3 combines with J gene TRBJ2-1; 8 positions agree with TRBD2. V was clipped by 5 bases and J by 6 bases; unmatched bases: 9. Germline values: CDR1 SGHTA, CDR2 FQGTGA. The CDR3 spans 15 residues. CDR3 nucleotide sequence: TGTGCCAGCAGCCCAACGGGGGCGGGGGGCAATGAGCAGTTCTTC. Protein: CASSPTGAGGNEQFF.

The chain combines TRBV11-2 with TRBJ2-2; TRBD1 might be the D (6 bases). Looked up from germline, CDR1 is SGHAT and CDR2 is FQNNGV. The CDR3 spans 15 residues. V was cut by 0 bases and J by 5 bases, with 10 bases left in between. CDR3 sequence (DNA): TGTGCCAGCAGCTTAGACAGGCAGGGGACCGGGGAGCTGTTTTTT. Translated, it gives CASSLDRQGTGELFF.

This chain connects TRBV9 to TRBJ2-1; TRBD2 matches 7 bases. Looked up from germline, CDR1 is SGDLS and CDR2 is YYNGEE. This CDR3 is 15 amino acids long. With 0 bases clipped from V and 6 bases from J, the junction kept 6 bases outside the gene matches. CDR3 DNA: TGTGCCAGCAGCGTAGTTACGGGAGGAAGCAATGAGCAGTTCTTC. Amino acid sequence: CASSVVTGGSNEQFF.

CDR3 residues: CASSLGGDHYNEQFF. DNA for the CDR3: TGCGCCAGCAGCTTGGGTGGGGATCACTACAATGAGCAGTTCTTC. The chain has TRBV5-1 and TRBJ2-1; D is ambiguous. Trimming shortened V by 0 bases and J by 3 bases, and 10 bases separated the two germline ends. Per the germline V gene, CDR1 is SGHRS and CDR2 is YFSETQ. CDR3 size: 15 residues.

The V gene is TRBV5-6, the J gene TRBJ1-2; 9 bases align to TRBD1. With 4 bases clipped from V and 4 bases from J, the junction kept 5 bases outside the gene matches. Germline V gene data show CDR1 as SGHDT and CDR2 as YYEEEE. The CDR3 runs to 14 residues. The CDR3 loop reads CASSAGQGTYGYTF. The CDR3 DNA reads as TGTGCCAGCAGCGCGGGACAGGGAACCTATGGCTACACCTTC.

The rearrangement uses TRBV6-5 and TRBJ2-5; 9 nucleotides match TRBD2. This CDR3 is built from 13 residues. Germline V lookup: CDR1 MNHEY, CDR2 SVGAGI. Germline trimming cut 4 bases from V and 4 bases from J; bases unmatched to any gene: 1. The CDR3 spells CASSSAGGETQYF. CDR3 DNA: TGTGCCAGCAGTTCAGCGGGAGGAGAGACCCAGTACTTC.